The clone carrying this TCR beta chain has more than one count but fewer than ten. The source of the sample is a study of T cell repertoires in ileal Crohn's disease. Study context: Operated complications were stricturing disease (approximately 60%) and penetrating disease (about 40%).

Germline V gives CDR1 SGHDT, CDR2 YYEEEE. The CDR3 covers 14 residues. The germline V and J ends were trimmed by 1 base and 1 base, with 8 bases remaining between them. Here immunoSEQ multiplex PCR was the method, and the copy in TCRdb shows in-frame clones only, minus some. The sample carries under 7,000 clones, 82% recorded once. The rearrangement links TRBV5-6 to TRBJ1-1; no reliable D call. This receptor was taken from an adult with Crohn's disease. Sequencing used ileal tissue. CDR3 nucleotide sequence: TGTGCCAGCAGCTTGAGTGACCGGAACACTGAAGCTTTCTTT. It codes for CASSLSDRNTEAFF.